This record covers a single T cell receptor beta chain. Other DNA sequences in the same sample also yield this CDR3. The sample originates from a study of blood T cell repertoires in COVID-19. Across the study: The United States, Italy and Spain provided the acute and convalescent COVID-19 samples. PBMCs, B-cell-depleted T cells, or T cells were the source of the cDNA or gDNA that made up the material.

This CDR3 region has 14 residues. Between the trimmed V and J ends, which lost 3 bases and 0 bases, there was a span of 8 bases. The germline CDR1 and CDR2 sequences are LNHDA and SQIVND (reference sequence). Per the original methods: Estimation of nucleated cell counts was performed using reference gene primer amplification. TCRdb's copy holds only in-frame clones and misses some; the assay was immunoSEQ multiplex PCR. V and J calls and clone size are copied from that table; D and trimming were computed from the DNA. The data show about 250,000 clones, with about 80% seen just once and over 7.5% held by the top ten.

This clonotype was sampled from an older man with acute or convalescent COVID-19. Material: peripheral blood. The V call is TRBV19, the J call TRBJ1-1, with D possibly TRBD1 on 5 matching bases. In nucleotides, the CDR3 is TGTGCCAGTAGTATTGGCAGGGTGAACACTGAAGCTTTCTTT. This codes for CASSIGRVNTEAFF.